The T cell receptor (beta chain) described here comes from a study of T cells in Graves' hyperthyroidism and ophthalmopathy. Diagnostic assessment was based on clinical symptoms, serum thyroxine and TRAb, thyroid ultrasound and orbital computed tomography. The V gene end was trimmed by 0 bases and the J gene end by 2 bases; junction bases not matched to a gene: 10. CDR1 is SGHRS and CDR2 is YFSETQ in the germline V gene. The CDR3 runs to 18 residues. RNA transcripts provided the source from which TCR beta CDR3 regions were amplified. Using the HTBI primer set, a first-round RT-PCR was run on the TCR CDR3. MiXCR, applied by TCRdb to the multiplex PCR reads, yields one record per CDR3 protein. The sample lists 660,000 or so distinct CDR3 sequences, roughly 46% occurring once.

This clonotype was obtained from an adult man with Graves' disease, either hyperthyroidism or ophthalmopathy (not recorded which). Sequencing was done on a sample of peripheral blood or thyroid tissue (not recorded which). V usage is TRBV5-1 and J usage is TRBJ1-5, with 8 nucleotides matching TRBD1. DNA for the CDR3: TGCGCCAGCAGCTTGGGACAGGGGTACGCTGTAGGCAATCAGCCCCAGCATTTT. Translated, it gives CASSLGQGYAVGNQPQHF.